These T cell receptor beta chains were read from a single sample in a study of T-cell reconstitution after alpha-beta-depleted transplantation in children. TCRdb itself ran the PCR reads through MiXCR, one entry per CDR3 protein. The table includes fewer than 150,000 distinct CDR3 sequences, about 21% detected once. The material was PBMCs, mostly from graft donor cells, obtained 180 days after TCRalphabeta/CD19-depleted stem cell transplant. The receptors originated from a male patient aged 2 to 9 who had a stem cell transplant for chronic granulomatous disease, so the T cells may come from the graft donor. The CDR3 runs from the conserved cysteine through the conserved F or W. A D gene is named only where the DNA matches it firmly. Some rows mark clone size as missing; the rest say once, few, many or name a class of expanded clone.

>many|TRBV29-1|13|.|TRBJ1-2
TGCAGCGTCGTAGTACAGGGACACTATGGCTACACCTTC
CSVVVQGHYGYTF
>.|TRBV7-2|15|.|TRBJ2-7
TGTGCCAGCAGCTTAGGCAGCGCAGGTGCCTACGAGCAGTACTTC
CASSLGSAGAYEQYF
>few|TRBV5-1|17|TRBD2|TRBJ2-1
TGCGCCAGCAGCATCGGGGGACTAGCGGGAGATAAGAATGAGCAGTTCTTC
CASSIGGLAGDKNEQFF
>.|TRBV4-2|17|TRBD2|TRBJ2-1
TGTGCCATGAGCCCCGGATTCTTAGCGGGACCATACAATGAGCAGATCTTC
CAMSPGFLAGPYNEQIF
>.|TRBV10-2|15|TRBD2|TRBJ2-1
TGCGCCGGAGGGACTAGCGGGACCGGAAGGGGTGAGCAGTTCTTC
CAGGTSGTGRGEQFF
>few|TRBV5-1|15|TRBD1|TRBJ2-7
TGCGCCAGCAGCTTTGCTACAGGGGGGACATACGAGCAGTACTTC
CASSFATGGTYEQYF
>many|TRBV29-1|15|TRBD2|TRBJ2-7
TGCAGCGTTGCGTTAGCGGGAGCTAGAACCGACGAGCAGTACTTC
CSVALAGARTDEQYF
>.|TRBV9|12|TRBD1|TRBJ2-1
TGTGCCAGCAGCATAGACAGGGGGGAGCAGTTCTTC
CASSIDRGEQFF
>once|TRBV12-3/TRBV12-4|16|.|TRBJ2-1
TGTGCCAGCAGCCCGAGAAGGCTAGCGCTCGGTAAGGAGCAGTTCTTC
CASSPRRLALGKEQFF
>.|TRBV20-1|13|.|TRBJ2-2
TGCAGTGCGCCCAGACAGAACACCGGGGAGCTGTTTTTT
CSAPRQNTGELFF
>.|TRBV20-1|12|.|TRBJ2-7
TGCAGTGCCGCCCGGACTGTTTACGAGCAGTACTTC
CSAARTVYEQYF
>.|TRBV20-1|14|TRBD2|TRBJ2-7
TGCAGTGCTCTTTCGGGACTAGCCTTCTACGAGCAGTACTTC
CSALSGLAFYEQYF
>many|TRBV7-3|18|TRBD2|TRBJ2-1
TGTGCCAGCAGCTTAAAAGGTTATAGCGGGAGCTCCTACAATGAGCAGTTCTTC
CASSLKGYSGSSYNEQFF
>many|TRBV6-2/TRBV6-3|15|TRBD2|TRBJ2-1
TGTGCCAGCAGTTACCGCGGGACTAGATCCAATGAGCAGTTCTTC
CASSYRGTRSNEQFF
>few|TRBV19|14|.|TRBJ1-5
TGTGCCAGTAGTATGTGGGGGGCTGGTCAGCCCCAGCATTTT
CASSMWGAGQPQHF
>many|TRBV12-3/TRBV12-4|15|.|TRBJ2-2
TGTGCCAGCAGTTTACAGGCTACGAACACCGGGGAGCTGTTTTTT
CASSLQATNTGELFF
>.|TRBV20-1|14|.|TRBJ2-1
TGCAGTGCTAGCAGGGAATTTTCGACAAATGAGCAGTTCTTC
CSASREFSTNEQFF
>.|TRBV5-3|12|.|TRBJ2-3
TGTGCCAGGAGCCCCTCCACAGATACGCAGTATTTT
CARSPSTDTQYF
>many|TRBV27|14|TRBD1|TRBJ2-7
TGTGCCAGCAGTCAGCGACAGGGTTCCTACGAGCAGTACTTC
CASSQRQGSYEQYF
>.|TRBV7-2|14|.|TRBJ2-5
TGTGCCAGCAGCTTAAGGGCAGGGGAAGAGACCCAGTACTTC
CASSLRAGEETQYF
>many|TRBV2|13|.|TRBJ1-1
TGTGCCAGCAGTGAAAACCGAAACACTGAAGCTTTCTTT
CASSENRNTEAFF
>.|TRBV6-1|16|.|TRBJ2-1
TGTGCCAGCAGTGGCCTGGCGGGGCCGGGCTCCAATGAGCAGTTCTTC
CASSGLAGPGSNEQFF
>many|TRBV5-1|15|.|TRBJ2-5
TGCGCCAGCCATGACGGGGGCTCGTACCAAGAGACCCAGTACTTC
CASHDGGSYQETQYF
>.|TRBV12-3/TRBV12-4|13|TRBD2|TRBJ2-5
TGTGCCAGCACCAGGAGCGGGAGCGAGACCCAGTACTTC
CASTRSGSETQYF
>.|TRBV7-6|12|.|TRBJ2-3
TGTGCCAGCAGCTTCGTTACAGATACGCAGTATTTT
CASSFVTDTQYF
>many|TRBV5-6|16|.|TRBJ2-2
TGTGCCAGCAGCTTGGTCGCGCGCTCGGGGACCGGGGAGCTGTTTTTT
CASSLVARSGTGELFF
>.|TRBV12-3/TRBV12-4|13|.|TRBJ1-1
TGTGCCAGCAGCATAAAAGTGAACACTGAAGCTTTCTTT
CASSIKVNTEAFF
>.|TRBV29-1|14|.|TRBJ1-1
TGCAGCGTTGAAGAGGGACTCATTGGCGCTGAAGCTTTCTTT
CSVEEGLIGAEAFF
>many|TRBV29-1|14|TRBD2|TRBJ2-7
TGCAGCGTTGAAGTTCTGGGAGGGCCCTACGAGCAGTACTTC
CSVEVLGGPYEQYF
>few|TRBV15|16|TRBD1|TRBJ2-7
TGTGCCACCAGCAGAGATATCGTAGGGGGCGTTTACGAGCAGTACTTC
CATSRDIVGGVYEQYF
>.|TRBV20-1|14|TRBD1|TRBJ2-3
TGCAGTGCTAGTGGGACAGGGGTCACAGATACGCAGTATTTT
CSASGTGVTDTQYF
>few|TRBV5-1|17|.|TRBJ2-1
TGCGCCAGCAGCGAGGCTCGTGGGGGGAGAACGTGGAATGAGCAGTTCTTC
CASSEARGGRTWNEQFF
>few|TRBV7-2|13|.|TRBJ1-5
TGTGCCAGCAGCGAAGGTTTGGGAGGACCCCAGCATTTT
CASSEGLGGPQHF
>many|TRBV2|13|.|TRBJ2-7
TGTGCCAGCAGTGAAGGACAATATTACGAGCAGTACTTC
CASSEGQYYEQYF
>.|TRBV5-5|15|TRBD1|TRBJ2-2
TGTGCCAGCAGCCCCCGGACAGGGATCGCCGGGGAGCTGTTTTTT
CASSPRTGIAGELFF
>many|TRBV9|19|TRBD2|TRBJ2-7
TGTGCCAGCAGCAAAGGACCGGGTAGCGGGAGATTTTTAGGCTACGAGCAGTACTTC
CASSKGPGSGRFLGYEQYF
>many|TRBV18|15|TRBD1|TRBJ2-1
TGTGCCAGCTCACCACCGGGGACAGCCTACAATGAGCAGTTCTTC
CASSPPGTAYNEQFF
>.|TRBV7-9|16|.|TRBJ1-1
TGTGCCAGCAGCTTAGGCGCCAGGGGATCATCCACTGAAGCTTTCTTT
CASSLGARGSSTEAFF
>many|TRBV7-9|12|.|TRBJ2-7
TGTGCCAGCAGCTTAGGGACGGTCGAGCAGTACTTC
CASSLGTVEQYF
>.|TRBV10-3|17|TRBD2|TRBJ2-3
TGTGCCATCAGTGAGGAGGCCTTGAGGACTAGCAGGAATACGCAGTATTTT
CAISEEALRTSRNTQYF
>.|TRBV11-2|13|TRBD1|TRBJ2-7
TGTGCCAGCAAGACAGGGGGGGCCTACGAGCAGTACTTC
CASKTGGAYEQYF